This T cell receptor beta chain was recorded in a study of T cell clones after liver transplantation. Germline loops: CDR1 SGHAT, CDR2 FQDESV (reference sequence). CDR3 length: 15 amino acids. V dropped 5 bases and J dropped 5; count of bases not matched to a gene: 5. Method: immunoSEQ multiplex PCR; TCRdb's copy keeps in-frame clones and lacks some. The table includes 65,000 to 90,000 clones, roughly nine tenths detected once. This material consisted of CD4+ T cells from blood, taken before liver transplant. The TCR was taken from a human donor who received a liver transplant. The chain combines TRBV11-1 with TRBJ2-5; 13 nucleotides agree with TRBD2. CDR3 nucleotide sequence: TGTGCCAGCAGCCGGACTAGCGGGAGCGAGGAGACCCAGTACTTC. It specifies CASSRTSGSEETQYF.